These 20 T cell receptor beta chains share one sample of origin, sequenced in a study of shared clonotypes between healthy human individuals. Libraries were prepared by immunoSEQ multiplex PCR; TCRdb keeps only in-frame clonotypes and omits some of them. Seen here are 1.5 million to 2.5 million clones, about 94% observed once, and the top ten hold around 1.2%. Naive CD8 populations comprised CD45RO-negative cells positively selected for CCR7, excluding terminally differentiated effector memory CD45RA+ cells. The sample comprised naive CD8+ T cells sorted from blood. The receptor set was obtained from a man younger than 35 in good health.

The chain carries TRBV9 and TRBJ2-7; D gene ambiguous. The CDR3 loop spans 13 amino acids. The ends were cut back, 3 bases at V and 3 bases at J, with 10 bases in the middle. Germline CDR1 reads SGDLS; CDR2 reads YYNGEE. The CDR3 protein is CASSESPLYEQYF. The CDR3, as DNA: TGTGCCAGCAGCGAATCCCCACTCTACGAGCAGTACTTC.

The chain is built from TRBV5-1 and TRBJ1-1; TRBD1 aligns across 12 bases. Germline V gene lookup returns CDR1 SGHRS and CDR2 YFSETQ. CDR3 length equals 15 residues. Unmatched junction bases numbered 2, after V lost 5 bases and J lost 0 bases. This chain's CDR3 is CASRGTGGLNTEAFF. Here the CDR3 DNA reads TGCGCCAGCAGAGGGACAGGGGGCCTGAACACTGAAGCTTTCTTT.

Remarks on this clone: This CDR3 is also generated by other DNA sequences in the sample. J is TRBJ2-7 and V is TRBV5-5; no firm D call. From germline, CDR1 is SGHKS and CDR2 YYEKEE (reference sequence). The length of the CDR3 is 12 residues. V lost 1 base and J lost 0, with 2 bases in between. The CDR3 nucleotides are TGTGCCAGCAGCTTGACCTCCTACGAGCAGTACTTC. Encoded protein: CASSLTSYEQYF.

In regard to this clone: A clone one base away is much larger, so this may be a read error. Other DNA sequences of this sample code for an identical CDR3. The J gene is TRBJ1-1, the V gene TRBV9; no clear D gene. Germline CDR1 reads SGDLS; CDR2 reads YYNGEE. This CDR3 is built from 13 residues. Trimming shortened V by 0 bases and J by 1 base, and 4 bases separated the two germline ends. The CDR3 sequence is CASSVGTNTEAFF. The DNA for the CDR3 is TGTGCCAGCAGCGTAGGGACGAACACTGAAGCTTTCTTT.

J is TRBJ1-4 and V is TRBV2; D not certain. Germline-derived CDR1 and CDR2 are SNHLY and FYNNEI. The V end lost 6 bases, the J end lost 3 bases, and 14 bases lay between the germline ends. The length of the CDR3 is 15 residues. CDR3 DNA: TGTGCCAGCAGGAGGTCCCTGGTTGCTAATGAAAAACTGTTTTTT. This codes for CASRRSLVANEKLFF.

This chain joins TRBV6-6 and TRBJ2-3, with 7 bases fitting TRBD1. With 6 bases clipped from V and 4 bases from J, the junction kept 13 bases outside the gene matches. The CDR3 spans 16 residues. Germline V gene data show CDR1 as MNHNY and CDR2 as SVGAGI (reference sequence). The CDR3 DNA reads TGTGCCAGCAGCCCCGGCGGCAGGGGGACCGCAGATACGCAGTATTTT. Translated: CASSPGGRGTADTQYF.

The chain recombines TRBV7-9 with TRBJ2-1; D not resolved. The CDR3 consists of 14 residues. Germline V lookup: CDR1 SEHNR, CDR2 FQNEAQ (reference sequence). The V gene lost 5 bases and the J gene lost 8 bases, with 16 bases spanning the gap. CDR3 in amino acids: CASSPVVLGYEQFF. The CDR3 bases are TGTGCCAGCAGCCCGGTCGTTCTGGGTTATGAGCAGTTCTTC.

Of note for this clone: Other DNA sequences in the same sample also yield this CDR3. The chain couples TRBV6-6 to TRBJ2-3; D unresolved. Trimming shortened V by 6 bases and J by 2 bases, and 9 bases separated the two germline ends. Germline V gene sequence: CDR1 MNHNY, CDR2 SVGAGI (reference sequence). The CDR3 runs to 13 residues. The CDR3 here is CASSLDPTDTQYF. For the CDR3, the DNA is TGTGCCAGCAGCCTCGACCCCACAGATACGCAGTATTTT.

On this clone: Other DNA sequences from this sample encode an identical CDR3 as well. CDR3 DNA: TGCGCCAGCAGCCAAGAGAGGACAGGGGGTTACGAGCAGTACTTC. Encoded protein: CASSQERTGGYEQYF. The V gene is TRBV4-3, the J gene TRBJ2-7, with 10 positions matching TRBD1. Germline V CDR1 and CDR2: LGHNA, YSLEER. J lost 4 bases, V lost 0 bases, and 3 bases had no gene match. The CDR3 loop spans 15 amino acids.

The chain is built from TRBV13 and TRBJ2-1; the D gene is possibly TRBD2 (7 bases). The CDR3 length is 17 residues. Trimming pared 5 bases from V and 1 base from J, leaving 18 bases between. The germline V gene has CDR1 PRHDT and CDR2 FYEKMQ (reference sequence). CDR3 in amino acids: CASSLLGGGVSYNEQFF. CDR3 DNA sequence: TGTGCCAGCAGCCTCCTCGGCGGGGGCGTTTCCTACAATGAGCAGTTCTTC.

The gene calls are TRBV5-5 and TRBJ2-7, with D possibly being TRBD2 (7 bases). The germline V and J ends were trimmed by 3 bases and 0 bases, with 13 bases remaining between them. Germline assignment: CDR1 SGHKS and CDR2 YYEKEE (reference sequence). The CDR3 has 15 amino acids. The CDR3 sequence is CASSWGGRYSYEQYF. CDR3 sequence (DNA): TGTGCCAGCAGCTGGGGGGGCAGGTACTCCTACGAGCAGTACTTC.

This chain uses TRBV27 with TRBJ1-1, with TRBD1 as a possible D gene (6 bases). CDR1 and CDR2 from the germline V gene are MNHEY and SMNVEV (reference sequence). V was cut by 7 bases and J by 0 bases, with 15 bases left in between. The CDR3 totals 15 residues. Here the CDR3 reads CASTPGGPMNTEAFF. For the CDR3, the DNA is TGTGCCAGCACCCCTGGGGGGCCCATGAACACTGAAGCTTTCTTT.

The chain links TRBV7-9 to TRBJ2-7, with D unclear. Looked up from germline, CDR1 is SEHNR and CDR2 is FQNEAQ (reference sequence). V was cut by 1 base and J by 0 bases, with 13 bases left in between. CDR3 length equals 16 residues. In DNA, the CDR3 is TGTGCCAGCAGCTTAGATGCCGCGGCTAGCTCCTACGAGCAGTACTTC. It yields the protein CASSLDAAASSYEQYF.

The CDR3 loop reads CAWTGGGFETQYF. Written as DNA, the CDR3 is TGTGCCTGGACTGGCGGGGGGTTTGAGACCCAGTACTTC. This chain uses TRBV30 with TRBJ2-5, with TRBD2 matching 8 bases. The CDR3 extends over 13 amino acids. After removal of 4 bases from V and 5 bases from J, the junction contained 6 bases not matched to a gene. CDR1 and CDR2 from the germline V gene are GTSNPN and SVGIG (reference sequence).

This clone was seen once. This chain connects TRBV5-1 to TRBJ2-2, with D hard to call. Trimming stripped 4 bases from V and 5 bases from J, with 12 bases between. Germline CDR1 and CDR2: SGHRS and YFSETQ. The CDR3 sequence is 14 residues long. The CDR3 DNA sequence: TGCGCCAGCAGCGGAGTGCGCTTAACCGGGGAGCTGTTTTTT. Its protein product is CASSGVRLTGELFF.

The chain uses TRBV6-5 and TRBJ2-7, with D maybe TRBD1 (5 bases). The ends were cut back, 6 bases at V and 2 bases at J, with 11 bases in the middle. CDR1 is MNHEY, CDR2 SVGAGI, per germline. This CDR3 contains 13 residues. The CDR3 sequence: CASRGDSPYEQYF. For the CDR3, the DNA is TGTGCCAGCAGGGGTGACAGTCCCTACGAGCAGTACTTC.

As DNA, the CDR3 is TGTGCCAGTAGTATAGCGGGGGGACTAGCTCTCGGAGAGACCCAGTACTTC. Translation gives CASSIAGGLALGETQYF. The chain has TRBV19 and TRBJ2-5; 9 bases map to TRBD2. The CDR3 runs to 17 residues. Germline CDR1 LNHDA, CDR2 SQIVND (reference sequence). With 1 base clipped from V and 4 bases from J, the junction kept 10 bases outside the gene matches.

V is TRBV7-2 and J is TRBJ2-7; the match to TRBD2 covers 9 bases. The germline V gene encodes CDR1 SGHTA and CDR2 FQGNSA. CDR3 length: 18 amino acids. The V and J ends lost 1 base and 6 bases, in that order; junction bases with no gene match: 16. DNA of the CDR3: TGTGCCAGCAGCTTAGTGCTGGAGGGGATAGCGGGAGAAGGCGAGCAGTACTTC. As protein: CASSLVLEGIAGEGEQYF.

The chain carries TRBV7-2 and TRBJ2-7; the D is unclear. CDR3 size: 15 residues. CDR1 is SGHTA, CDR2 FQGNSA, per germline. V was cut by 5 bases and J by 4 bases, with 18 bases left in between. The CDR3 reads CASSLTLGRTYEQYF. In DNA form, the CDR3 reads TGTGCCAGCAGCCTTACCCTGGGCAGGACGTACGAGCAGTACTTC.

This chain connects TRBV10-3 to TRBJ1-5, with 8 bases identical to TRBD1. The CDR3 contains 13 residues. Trimming took 7 bases from V and 5 from J; bases not matched to a gene: 4. Germline V gene sequence: CDR1 ENHRY, CDR2 SYGVKD. This CDR3 is CAITAGGDQPQHF. The DNA of the CDR3 is TGTGCCATCACCGCAGGGGGCGATCAGCCCCAGCATTTT.